This T cell receptor (beta chain) was recovered during a study of T cells in Graves' hyperthyroidism and ophthalmopathy. Study-wide results and caveats: Within blood appeared most thyroid clonotypes that had expanded above 0.001. A model of 13 V-J pairs discriminated ophthalmopathy from stable hyperthyroidism.

TCR beta CDR3 sequences were amplified from RNA transcripts. The primer set for the first-round RT-PCR of the TCR CDR3 was HTBI. TCRdb processed the multiplex PCR reads anew with MiXCR; each CDR3 protein has one entry. The sample lists 500,000 to 650,000 distinct CDR3 sequences, approximately 20% occurring once. Between the trimmed V and J ends, which lost 5 bases and 7 bases, there was a span of 8 bases. Germline V gene lookup returns CDR1 MDHEN and CDR2 SYDVKM. The CDR3 runs to 12 residues. Uncontrolled infection, other autoimmune disease, pregnancy or lactation led to exclusion. Diagnostic decisions used clinical symptoms, serum thyroxine and TRAb, thyroid ultrasound and orbital computed tomography. A note on this clonotype: The antigen remains undetermined.

The material sequenced was blood. V and J are TRBV28 and TRBJ1-4; D gene uncertain. The clonotype originates from a man aged 40-49 years with Graves' ophthalmopathy. The CDR3, as DNA: TGTGCCAGCAGTAGGAGGGTTGAAAAACTGTTTTTT. This codes for CASSRRVEKLFF.